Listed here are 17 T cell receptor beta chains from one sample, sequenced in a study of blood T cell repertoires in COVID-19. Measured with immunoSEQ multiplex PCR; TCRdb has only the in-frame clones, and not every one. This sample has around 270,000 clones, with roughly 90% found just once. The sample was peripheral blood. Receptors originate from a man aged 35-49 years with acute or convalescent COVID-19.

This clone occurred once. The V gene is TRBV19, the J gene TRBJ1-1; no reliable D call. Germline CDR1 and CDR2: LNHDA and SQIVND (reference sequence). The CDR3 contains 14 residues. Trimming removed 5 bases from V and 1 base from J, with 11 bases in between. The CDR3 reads CASSHLNGNTEAFF. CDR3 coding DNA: TGTGCCAGTAGTCACCTTAACGGGAACACTGAAGCTTTCTTT.

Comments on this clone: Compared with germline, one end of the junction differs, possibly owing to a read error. The CDR3 coding sequence is TGTGCCTGCAGGGGGGGTGGTCAGCCCCAGCATTTT. The encoded protein is CACRGGGQPQHF. This rearrangement joins TRBV2 to TRBJ1-5, with 7 bases lining up with TRBD1. The CDR3 spans 12 residues. Per the germline V gene, CDR1 is SNHLY and CDR2 is FYNNEI.

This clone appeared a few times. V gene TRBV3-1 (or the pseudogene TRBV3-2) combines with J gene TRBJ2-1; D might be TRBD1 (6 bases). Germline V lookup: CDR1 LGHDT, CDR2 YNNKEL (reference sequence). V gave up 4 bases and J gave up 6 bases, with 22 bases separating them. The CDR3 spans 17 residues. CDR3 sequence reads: CASSPSTGQLGANEQFF. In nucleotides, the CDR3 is TGTGCCAGCAGCCCATCGACCGGACAGTTAGGGGCCAATGAGCAGTTCTTC.

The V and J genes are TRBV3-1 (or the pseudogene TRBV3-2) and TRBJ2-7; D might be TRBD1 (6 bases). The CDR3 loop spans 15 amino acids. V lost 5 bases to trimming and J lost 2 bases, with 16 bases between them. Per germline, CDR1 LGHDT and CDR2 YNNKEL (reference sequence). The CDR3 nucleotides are TGTGCCAGCAGCTACGGACAGACCTCTACCTACGAGCAGTACTTC. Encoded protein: CASSYGQTSTYEQYF.

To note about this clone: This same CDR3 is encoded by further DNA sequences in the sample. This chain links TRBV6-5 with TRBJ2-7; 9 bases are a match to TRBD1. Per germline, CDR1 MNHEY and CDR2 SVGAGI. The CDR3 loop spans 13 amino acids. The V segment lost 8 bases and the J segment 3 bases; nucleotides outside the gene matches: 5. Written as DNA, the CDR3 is TGTGCCAGCTCACGGGACAGGGACTACGAGCAGTACTTC. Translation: CASSRDRDYEQYF.

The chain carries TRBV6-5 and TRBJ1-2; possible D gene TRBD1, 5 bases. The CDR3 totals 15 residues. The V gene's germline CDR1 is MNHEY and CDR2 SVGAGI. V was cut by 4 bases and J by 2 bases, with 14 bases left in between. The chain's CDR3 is CASSSHGGINYGYTF. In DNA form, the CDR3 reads TGTGCCAGCAGTTCCCACGGGGGTATAAACTATGGCTACACCTTC.

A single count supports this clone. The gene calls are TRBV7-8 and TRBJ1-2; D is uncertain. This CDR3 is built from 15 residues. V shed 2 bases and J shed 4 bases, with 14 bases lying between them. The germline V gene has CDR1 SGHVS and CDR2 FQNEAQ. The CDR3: CASSLTLQKIYGYTF. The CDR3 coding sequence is TGTGCCAGCAGCTTAACCCTACAGAAGATCTATGGCTACACCTTC.

As DNA, the CDR3 is TGTGCCTGGAGTACGGGATATACTGGCTACACCTTC. Its protein is CAWSTGYTGYTF. The chain carries TRBV30 and TRBJ1-2; D unresolved. CDR3 length: 12 amino acids. From germline, CDR1 is GTSNPN and CDR2 SVGIG (reference sequence). V lost 2 bases, J lost 7 bases, and 11 bases lay in between.

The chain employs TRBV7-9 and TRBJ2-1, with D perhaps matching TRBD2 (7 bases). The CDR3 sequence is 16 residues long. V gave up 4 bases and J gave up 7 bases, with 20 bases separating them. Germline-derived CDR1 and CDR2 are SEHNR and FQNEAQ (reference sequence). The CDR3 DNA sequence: TGTGCCAGCAGCTCGTGGATGGGGGGGCTCGGGAATGAGCAGTTCTTC. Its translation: CASSSWMGGLGNEQFF.

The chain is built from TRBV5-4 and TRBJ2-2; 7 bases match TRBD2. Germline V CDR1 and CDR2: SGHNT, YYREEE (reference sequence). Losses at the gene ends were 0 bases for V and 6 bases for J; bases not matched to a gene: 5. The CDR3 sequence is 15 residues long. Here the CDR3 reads CASSLDPSGAGELFF. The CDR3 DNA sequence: TGTGCCAGCAGCTTGGATCCCAGCGGGGCCGGGGAGCTGTTTTTT.

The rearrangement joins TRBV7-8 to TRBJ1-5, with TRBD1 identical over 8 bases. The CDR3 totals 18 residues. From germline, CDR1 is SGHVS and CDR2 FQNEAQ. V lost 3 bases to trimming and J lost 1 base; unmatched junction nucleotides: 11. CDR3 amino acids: CASSLAFGQGGSNQPQHF. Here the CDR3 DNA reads TGTGCCAGCAGCTTGGCCTTCGGACAGGGAGGAAGCAATCAGCCCCAGCATTTT. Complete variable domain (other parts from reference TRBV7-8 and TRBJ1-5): GAGVSQSPRYKVAKRGQDVALRCDPISGHVSLFWYQQALGQGPEFLTYFQNEAQLDKSGLPSDRFFAERPEGSVSTLKIQRTQQEDSAVYLCASSLAFGQGGSNQPQHFGDGTRLSIL.

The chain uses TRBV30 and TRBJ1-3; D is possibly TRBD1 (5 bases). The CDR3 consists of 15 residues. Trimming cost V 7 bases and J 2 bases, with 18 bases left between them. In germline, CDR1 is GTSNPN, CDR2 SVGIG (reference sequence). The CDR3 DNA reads TGTGCCTCCTCCGGGACTCTTCGAGCTGGAAACACCATATATTTT. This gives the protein CASSGTLRAGNTIYF.

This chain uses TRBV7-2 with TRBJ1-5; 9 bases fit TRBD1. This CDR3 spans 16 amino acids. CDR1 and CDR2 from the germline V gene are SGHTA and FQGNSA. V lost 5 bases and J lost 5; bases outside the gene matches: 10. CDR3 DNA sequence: TGTGCCAGCAGCCCGGAGGCGACAGGGGGTTATCAGCCCCAGCATTTT. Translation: CASSPEATGGYQPQHF.

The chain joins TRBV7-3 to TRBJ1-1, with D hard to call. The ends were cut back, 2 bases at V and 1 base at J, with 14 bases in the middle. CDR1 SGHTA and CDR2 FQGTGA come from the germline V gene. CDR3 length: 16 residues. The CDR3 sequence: CASSLFYTGGNTEAFF. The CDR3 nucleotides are TGTGCCAGCAGCTTATTCTACACGGGTGGGAACACTGAAGCTTTCTTT.

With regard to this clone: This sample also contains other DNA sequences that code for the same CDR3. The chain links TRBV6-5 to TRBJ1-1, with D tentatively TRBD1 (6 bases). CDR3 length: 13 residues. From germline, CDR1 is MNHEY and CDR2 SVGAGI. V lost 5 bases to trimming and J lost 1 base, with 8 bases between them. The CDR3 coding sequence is TGTGCCAGCAGTCCCAGGGGGAACACTGAAGCTTTCTTT. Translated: CASSPRGNTEAFF.

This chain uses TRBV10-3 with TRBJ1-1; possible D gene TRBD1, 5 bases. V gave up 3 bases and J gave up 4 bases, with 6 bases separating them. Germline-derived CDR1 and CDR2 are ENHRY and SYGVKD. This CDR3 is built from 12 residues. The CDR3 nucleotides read TGTGCCATCAGTGAAAGGGGCACTGAAGCTTTCTTT. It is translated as CAISERGTEAFF.

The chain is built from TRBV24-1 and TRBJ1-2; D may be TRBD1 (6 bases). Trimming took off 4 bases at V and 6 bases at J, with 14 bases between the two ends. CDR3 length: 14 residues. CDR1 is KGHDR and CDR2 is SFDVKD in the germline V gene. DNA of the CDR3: TGTGCCACCAGTGAGAGAGAGACAGGCCATGGCTACACCTTC. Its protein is CATSERETGHGYTF.